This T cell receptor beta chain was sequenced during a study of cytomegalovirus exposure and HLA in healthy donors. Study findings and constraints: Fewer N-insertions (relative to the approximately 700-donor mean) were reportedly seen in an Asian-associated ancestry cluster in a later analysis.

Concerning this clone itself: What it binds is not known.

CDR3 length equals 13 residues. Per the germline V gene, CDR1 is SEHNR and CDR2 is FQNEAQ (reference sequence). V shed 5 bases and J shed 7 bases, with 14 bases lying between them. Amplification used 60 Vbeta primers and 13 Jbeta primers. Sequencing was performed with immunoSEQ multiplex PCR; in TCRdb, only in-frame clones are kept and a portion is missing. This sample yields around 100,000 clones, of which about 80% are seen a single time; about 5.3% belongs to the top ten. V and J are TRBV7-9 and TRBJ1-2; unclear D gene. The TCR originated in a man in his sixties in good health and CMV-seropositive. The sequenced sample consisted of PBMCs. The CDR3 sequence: CASSATEFFGYTF. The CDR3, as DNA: TGTGCCAGCAGCGCCACAGAATTTTTTGGCTACACCTTC.